The T cell receptor beta chain under discussion was sequenced for a study of shared clonotypes between healthy human individuals. Whole-study context: The study used three CD4 naive, three CD4 memory, two CD8 naive and one CD8 memory plate per donor.

Sequencing was performed with immunoSEQ multiplex PCR; in TCRdb, only in-frame clones are kept and a portion is missing. Seen here are around 1,900,000 clones, over 85% observed once, and the top ten hold around 1.7%. As regards this clone: The target antigen is unknown.

Positive CCR7 selection of CD45RO-negative cells yielded the naive CD8 cells, and terminally differentiated effector memory CD45RA+ cells were excluded. The donor population consisted of healthy HIV-negative adults with no recent acute infections or vaccinations. Study-level points and caveats: The study found about 5.1% of naive CD4 clonotypes shared across a few donors. Rarefaction curves obtained for sorted subsets showed sequencing incomplete despite large depth.

This receptor was identified in a man between 18 and 29 years old in good health. Some clones in this sample may be carry-over from other donors' samples. The sequenced sample was naive CD8+ T cells from PBMCs.

The CDR3 reads CASSLPGRAYEQYF. CDR3 bases: TGTGCCAGCAGCTTACCAGGGAGGGCCTACGAGCAGTACTTC. V gene TRBV7-2 combines with J gene TRBJ2-7, with 7 bases lining up with TRBD2. CDR3 length: 14 residues. The junction had 3 bases not matched to a gene; V was cut back by 2 bases and J by 2 bases. Germline V gene data show CDR1 as SGHTA and CDR2 as FQGNSA.